This passage covers 18 T cell receptor beta chains from one sample sequenced in a study of vaccination and CD4 T cells after COVID-19. No antigen has been assigned to these receptors. The treatment is: roughly ten-day PBMC culture with coronavirus spike peptide pools or control peptides (ViraFEST assay). Sequencing of cultured CD4+ T cell DNA used the Oncomine TCR Beta short-read assay. A single record per CDR3 protein comes from TCRdb applying MiXCR to the PCR reads. Among a few thousand distinct CDR3 sequences, 44% were seen once, and the ten largest hold roughly 47%. The material sequenced was CD4+ T cells from blood, cultured in vitro, taken after SARS-CoV-2 vaccination. These receptors all stem from a human donor who had recovered from COVID-19.

This clonotype counts as large. The chain joins TRBV6-1 to TRBJ1-1, with a weak D call TRBD1 (5 bases). V was shortened by 8 bases and J by 5 bases, with 12 bases between the two germline ends. The length of the CDR3 is 12 residues. Germline assignment: CDR1 MNHNS and CDR2 SASEGT. The chain's CDR3 is CASGGGSTEAFF. Written as DNA, the CDR3 is TGTGCCAGCGGTGGGGGGAGTACTGAAGCTTTCTTT.

This chain joins TRBV7-6 and TRBJ2-7; the D call may be TRBD1 or TRBD2 (5 bases each). Germline CDR1 is SGHVS and CDR2 is FNYEAQ. This CDR3 comprises 18 residues. V was pared by 1 base and J by 1 base, with 20 bases between. The CDR3 bases are TGTGCCAGCAGCTTAGAGGGGTGGGGTGGCGGGCCTTCCTACGAGCAGTACTTC. Translated, it gives CASSLEGWGGGPSYEQYF.

This chain links TRBV6-2 or TRBV6-3 with TRBJ2-2; D gene unclear. Trimming took 6 bases from V and 5 from J, leaving 10 bases between them. CDR1 and CDR2 (germline): MNHEY, SVGEGT. The CDR3 consists of 13 residues. The CDR3, as DNA: TGTGCCAGCAGCCCCCGCCCGACCGGGGAGCTGTTTTTT. Amino acid sequence: CASSPRPTGELFF.

This sequence joins TRBV7-2 and TRBJ2-1, with TRBD1 identical over 8 bases. The V gene end was trimmed by 6 bases and the J gene end by 9 bases; junction bases not matched to a gene: 13. The CDR3 consists of 15 residues. Per the germline V gene, CDR1 is SGHTA and CDR2 is FQGNSA. DNA of the CDR3: TGTGCCAGCAGACAAACAGGGGGTCCTGGGGGTGAGCAGTTCTTC. This encodes CASRQTGGPGGEQFF.

The rearrangement links TRBV7-2 to TRBJ1-2, with D perhaps TRBD1 (5 bases). Germline-derived CDR1 and CDR2 are SGHTA and FQGNSA. The CDR3 is 13 residues long. V was shortened by 5 bases and J by 8 bases, with 15 bases between the two germline ends. For the CDR3, the DNA is TGTGCCAGCAGCCCGACAGACTATTTGGGCTACACCTTC. Its protein product is CASSPTDYLGYTF.

The chain is built from TRBV19 and TRBJ1-5; D is possibly TRBD1 (5 bases). Germline lookup yields CDR1 LNHDA and CDR2 SQIVND (reference sequence). CDR3 length: 15 amino acids. V gave up 4 bases and J gave up 6 bases, with 16 bases separating them. CDR3 sequence reads: CASSRTGTGIQPQHF. The CDR3 region has the DNA TGTGCCAGTAGTAGAACCGGGACTGGTATTCAGCCCCAGCATTTT.

On this clonotype itself: Germline and junction disagree at one end, which may indicate a read error. The genes are TRBV11-3 and TRBJ1-6; D uncertain. The germline V gene has CDR1 SGHNT and CDR2 YENEEA. This CDR3 is 15 amino acids long. CDR3 DNA sequence: TGTGCCGGCAGCTCCGGGTGGGTGAATAATTCACCCCTCCACTTT. This encodes CAGSSGWVNNSPLHF.

This chain connects TRBV19 to TRBJ2-1; D is unresolved. CDR3 size: 11 residues. From germline, CDR1 is LNHDA and CDR2 SQIVND (reference sequence). Trimming removed 9 bases from V and 9 bases from J, with 12 bases in between. The CDR3: CASRRLGEQFF. DNA for the CDR3: TGTGCCAGCCGTCGTTTAGGTGAGCAGTTCTTC.

This clonotype turned up a few times. The DNA of the CDR3 is TGTGCCAGTAGTACAGGGTGGAATTCACCCCTCCACTTT. Translated: CASSTGWNSPLHF. The V and J genes are TRBV12-3 or TRBV12-4 and TRBJ1-6; D possibly corresponds to TRBD1 (6 bases). This CDR3 is built from 13 residues. The V gene lost 9 bases and the J gene lost 7 bases, with 13 bases spanning the gap.

The table lists this clonotype with a few counts. The chain combines TRBV10-3 with TRBJ1-5, with D hard to call. CDR1 and CDR2 from the germline V gene are ENHRY and SYGVKD. The CDR3 is 15 residues long. With 6 bases removed from V and 1 base from J, the gap between germline ends came to 13 bases. Written as DNA, the CDR3 is TGTGCCATCAGCGGAGACGGAGGCAGCAATCAGCCCCAGCATTTT. Amino acid sequence: CAISGDGGSNQPQHF.

The chain is built from TRBV10-3 and TRBJ2-5; D ambiguous. V was trimmed by 4 bases and J by 3 bases, leaving 3 bases between them. There are 11 residues in the CDR3. Germline V gives CDR1 ENHRY, CDR2 SYGVKD. The chain's CDR3 is CAISGEETQYF. As DNA, the CDR3 is TGTGCCATCAGTGGAGAAGAGACCCAGTACTTC.

This chain links TRBV7-2 with TRBJ2-3; D unclear. V was pared by 1 base and J by 3 bases, with 5 bases between. The CDR3 spans 13 residues. Germline V gives CDR1 SGHTA, CDR2 FQGNSA. Here the CDR3 reads CASSLDRTDTQYF. CDR3 sequence (DNA): TGTGCCAGCAGCTTAGATAGAACAGATACGCAGTATTTT. The complete variable domain, with remaining parts taken from reference TRBV7-2 and TRBJ2-3, reads GAGVSQSPSNKVTEKGKDVELRCDPISGHTALYWYRQSLGQGLEFLIYFQGNSAPDKSGLPSDRFSAERTGGSVSTLTIQRTQQEDSAVYLCASSLDRTDTQYFGPGTRLTVL.

This chain joins TRBV7-8 and TRBJ1-1; 7 bases fit TRBD1. CDR3 length equals 14 residues. The germline CDR1 and CDR2 sequences are SGHVS and FQNEAQ. J lost 2 bases, V lost 2 bases, and 2 bases had no gene match. CDR3 sequence (DNA): TGTGCCAGCAGCTTACAGGGGGGTAACACTGAAGCTTTCTTT. Protein sequence: CASSLQGGNTEAFF.

The V and J genes are TRBV10-2 and TRBJ2-7; TRBD1 aligns across 9 bases. Germline V lookup: CDR1 WSHSY, CDR2 SAAADI. CDR3 length: 15 residues. V shed 7 bases and J 5 bases; nucleotides not matched to a gene: 12. CDR3 sequence: CASTRQGQGVHEQYF. Written as DNA, the CDR3 is TGCGCCAGCACCCGGCAGGGACAGGGAGTCCACGAGCAGTACTTC.

The gene calls are TRBV19 and TRBJ2-2; D unclear. V lost 2 bases and J lost 6, with 13 bases in between. Per the germline V gene, CDR1 is LNHDA and CDR2 is SQIVND (reference sequence). CDR3 length: 15 residues. CDR3 DNA sequence: TGTGCCAGTAGTATATCTGCAGCAAACCCCGGGGAGCTGTTTTTT. As protein: CASSISAANPGELFF.

The chain joins TRBV6-1 to TRBJ2-7; 7 bases align to TRBD1. Germline-derived CDR1 and CDR2 are MNHNS and SASEGT. The trim removed 3 bases at V and 2 bases at J, leaving 4 bases unmatched. The CDR3 covers 14 residues. The CDR3 loop reads CASSDLQGPYEQYF. The CDR3 nucleotides are TGTGCCAGCAGTGACTTACAGGGGCCCTACGAGCAGTACTTC.

This chain connects TRBV28 to TRBJ2-2, with TRBD1 matching over 9 bases. The V gene end was trimmed by 7 bases and the J gene end by 5 bases; junction bases not matched to a gene: 8. This CDR3 has 15 residues. In germline, CDR1 is MDHEN, CDR2 SYDVKM. The CDR3 bases are TGTGCCAGCACCAGTGGGACAGGGAGGACCGGGGAGCTGTTTTTT. As protein: CASTSGTGRTGELFF.

In this sample, this clonotype turned up a few times. V usage is TRBV7-9 and J usage is TRBJ1-2; D remains ambiguous. The CDR3 spans 14 residues. V was shortened by 5 bases and J by 3 bases, with 13 bases between the two germline ends. CDR1 and CDR2 (germline): SEHNR, FQNEAQ (reference sequence). CDR3 bases: TGTGCCAGCAGCCCCGGCCCCGGCGACTATGGCTACACCTTC. Amino acids: CASSPGPGDYGYTF.